The table lists the clone carrying this TCR beta chain with a few counts. This sample was included in a study of T cells in Graves' hyperthyroidism and ophthalmopathy. TCR beta CDR3 regions were amplified from RNA transcripts. Initially, a first-round RT-PCR of the TCR CDR3 employed the HTBI primer set. In TCRdb, the multiplex PCR reads were re-called with MiXCR into one record per CDR3 protein. The sample contains around 340,000 distinct CDR3 sequences, about 21% of which appear only once. The CDR3 consists of 13 residues. The germline V and J ends were trimmed by 5 bases and 5 bases, with 9 bases remaining between them. Germline loops: CDR1 LGHDT, CDR2 YNNKEL (reference sequence). Graves' hyperthyroidism was deemed stable given no ophthalmopathy progression within 18 months.

Sequencing was carried out using blood. The receptor comes from a woman aged 45-65 years with Graves' hyperthyroidism. This sequence joins TRBV3-1 and TRBJ2-2; D remains unclear. CDR3 residues: CASSVDGTGELFF. For the CDR3, the DNA is TGTGCCAGCAGCGTGGACGGAACCGGGGAGCTGTTTTTT.